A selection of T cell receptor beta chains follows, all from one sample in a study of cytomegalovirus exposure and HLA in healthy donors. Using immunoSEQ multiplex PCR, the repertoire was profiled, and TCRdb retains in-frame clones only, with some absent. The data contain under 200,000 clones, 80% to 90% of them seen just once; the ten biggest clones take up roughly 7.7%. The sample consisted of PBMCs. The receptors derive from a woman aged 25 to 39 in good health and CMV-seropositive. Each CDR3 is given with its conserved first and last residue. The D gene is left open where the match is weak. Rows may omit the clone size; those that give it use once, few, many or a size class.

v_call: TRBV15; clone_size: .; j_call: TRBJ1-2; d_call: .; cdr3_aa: CATSRDANYGYTF; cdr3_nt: TGTGCCACCAGCCGGGATGCCAACTATGGCTACACCTTC
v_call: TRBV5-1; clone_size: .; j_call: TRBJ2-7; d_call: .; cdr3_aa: CASSFIQGTVSYEQYF; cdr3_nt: TGCGCCAGCAGCTTTATACAGGGAACGGTCTCCTACGAGCAGTACTTC
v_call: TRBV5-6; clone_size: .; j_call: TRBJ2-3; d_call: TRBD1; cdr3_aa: CASSKGTGHTDTQYF; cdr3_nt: TGTGCCAGCAGCAAGGGGACAGGCCACACAGATACGCAGTATTTT
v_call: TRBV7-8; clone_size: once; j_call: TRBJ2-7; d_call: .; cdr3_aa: CSSKLEPAYEQYF; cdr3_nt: TGTTCCAGCAAGCTAGAGCCGGCATACGAGCAGTACTTC
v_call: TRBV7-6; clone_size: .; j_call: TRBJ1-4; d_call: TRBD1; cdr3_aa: CASSTGVGGEKLFF; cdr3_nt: TGTGCCAGTTCAACAGGGGTGGGAGGTGAAAAACTGTTTTTT
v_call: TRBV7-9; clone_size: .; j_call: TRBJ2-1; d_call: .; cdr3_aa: CASSPPLRVHEQFF; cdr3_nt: TGTGCCAGCAGCCCTCCACTCAGGGTCCATGAGCAGTTCTTC
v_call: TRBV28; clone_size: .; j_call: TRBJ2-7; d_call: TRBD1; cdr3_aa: CASSLSRQGFSYEQYF; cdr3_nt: TGTGCCAGCAGTTTATCGCGACAGGGATTTTCCTACGAGCAGTACTTC
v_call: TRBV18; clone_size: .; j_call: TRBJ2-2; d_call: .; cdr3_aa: CASSPQLIRGTGELFF; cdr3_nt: TGTGCCAGCTCACCACAGTTGATCAGGGGCACCGGGGAGCTGTTTTTT
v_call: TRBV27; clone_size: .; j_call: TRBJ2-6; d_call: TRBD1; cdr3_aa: CASSLFKGDRESGANVLTF; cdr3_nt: TGTGCCAGCAGTTTATTTAAGGGGGACAGGGAATCTGGGGCCAACGTCCTGACTTTC
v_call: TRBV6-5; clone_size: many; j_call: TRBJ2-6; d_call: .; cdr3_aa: CASSYSGANVLTF; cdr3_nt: TGTGCCAGCAGTTACAGCGGGGCCAACGTCCTGACTTTC
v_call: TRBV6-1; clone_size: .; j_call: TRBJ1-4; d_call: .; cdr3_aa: CASIGASSLNEKLFF; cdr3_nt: TGTGCCAGCATTGGGGCCTCGAGTCTAAATGAAAAACTGTTTTTT
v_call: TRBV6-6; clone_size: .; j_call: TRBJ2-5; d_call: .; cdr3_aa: CASSYSKGPETQYF; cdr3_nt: TGTGCCAGCAGTTACTCGAAGGGGCCCGAGACCCAGTACTTC
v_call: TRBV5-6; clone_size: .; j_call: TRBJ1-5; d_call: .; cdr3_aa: CASSLGPYRERNQPQHF; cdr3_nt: TGTGCCAGCAGCCTAGGTCCCTACAGGGAACGCAATCAGCCCCAGCATTTT
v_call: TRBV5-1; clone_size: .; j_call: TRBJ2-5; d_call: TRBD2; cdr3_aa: CASSFGPSGGASETQYF; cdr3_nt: TGCGCCAGCAGCTTTGGTCCTAGCGGGGGGGCCTCCGAGACCCAGTACTTC
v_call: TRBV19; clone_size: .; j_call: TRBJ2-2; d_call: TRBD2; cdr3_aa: CASSTYGGANTGELFF; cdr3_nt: TGTGCCAGTAGTACCTACGGGGGGGCGAACACCGGGGAGCTGTTTTTT
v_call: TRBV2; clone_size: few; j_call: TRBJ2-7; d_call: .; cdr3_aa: CASRRPGDEQYF; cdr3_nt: TGTGCCAGCCGTCGTCCGGGGGATGAGCAGTACTTC
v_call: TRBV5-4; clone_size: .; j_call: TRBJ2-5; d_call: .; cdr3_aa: CASSLAGGQETQYF; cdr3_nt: TGTGCCAGCAGCTTGGCTGGGGGGCAAGAGACCCAGTACTTC
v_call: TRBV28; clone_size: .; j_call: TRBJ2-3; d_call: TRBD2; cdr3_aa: CASNPTLAGEGDTQYF; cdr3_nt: TGTGCCAGCAACCCCACCCTAGCGGGGGAAGGAGATACGCAGTATTTT
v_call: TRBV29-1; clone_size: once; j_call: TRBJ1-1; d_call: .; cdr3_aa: CSVETAMNTEAFF; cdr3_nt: TGCAGCGTTGAAACAGCTATGAACACTGAAGCTTTCTTT
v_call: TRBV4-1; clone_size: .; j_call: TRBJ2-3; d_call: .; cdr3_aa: CASSQVHYLTDTQYF; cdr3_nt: TGCGCCAGCAGCCAAGTACACTACCTCACAGATACGCAGTATTTT
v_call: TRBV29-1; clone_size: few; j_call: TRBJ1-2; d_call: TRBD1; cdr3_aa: CSERTGSGYTF; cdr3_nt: TGCAGCGAGCGGACAGGAAGTGGCTACACCTTC
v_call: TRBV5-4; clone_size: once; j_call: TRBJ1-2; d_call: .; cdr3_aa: CASSPGVSYGYTF; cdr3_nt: TGTGCCAGCAGCCCGGGAGTCTCCTATGGCTACACCTTC
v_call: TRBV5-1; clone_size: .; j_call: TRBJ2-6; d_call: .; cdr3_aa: CASNEMPVQGNSGANVLTF; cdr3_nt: TGCGCCAGCAACGAGATGCCGGTGCAGGGGAACTCTGGGGCCAACGTCCTGACTTTC
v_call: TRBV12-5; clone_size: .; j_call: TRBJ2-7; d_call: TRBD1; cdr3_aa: CASGLGKTGGALQYF; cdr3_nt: TGTGCTAGTGGTTTGGGCAAAACAGGGGGCGCACTCCAGTACTTC
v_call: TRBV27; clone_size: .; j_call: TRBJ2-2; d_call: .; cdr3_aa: CASSFFGELFF; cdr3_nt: TGTGCCAGCAGTTTCTTCGGGGAGCTGTTTTTT
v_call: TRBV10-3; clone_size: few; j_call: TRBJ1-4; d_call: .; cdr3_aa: CATRQADNEKLFF; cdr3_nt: TGTGCCACCAGACAGGCTGATAATGAAAAACTGTTTTTT
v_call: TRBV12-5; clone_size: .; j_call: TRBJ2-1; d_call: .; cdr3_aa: CASGLTDYSEQFF; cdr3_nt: TGTGCTAGTGGTTTGACCGACTACAGTGAGCAGTTCTTC
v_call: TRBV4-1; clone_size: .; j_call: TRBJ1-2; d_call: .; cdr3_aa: CASSQERGGYGYTF; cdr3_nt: TGCGCCAGCAGCCAAGAAAGGGGCGGCTATGGCTACACCTTC
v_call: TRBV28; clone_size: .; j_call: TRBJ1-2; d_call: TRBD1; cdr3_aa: CASSQGTGEYGYTF; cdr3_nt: TGTGCCAGCAGTCAAGGGACAGGGGAATATGGCTACACCTTC
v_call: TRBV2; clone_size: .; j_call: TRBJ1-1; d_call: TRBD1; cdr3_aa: CASIQEEGADTEAFF; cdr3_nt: TGTGCCAGCATCCAGGAGGAGGGGGCGGACACTGAAGCTTTCTTT
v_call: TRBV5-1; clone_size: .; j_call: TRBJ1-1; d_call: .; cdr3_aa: CASSLTYRENTEAFF; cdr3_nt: TGCGCCAGCAGCTTAACGTACAGGGAGAACACTGAAGCTTTCTTT